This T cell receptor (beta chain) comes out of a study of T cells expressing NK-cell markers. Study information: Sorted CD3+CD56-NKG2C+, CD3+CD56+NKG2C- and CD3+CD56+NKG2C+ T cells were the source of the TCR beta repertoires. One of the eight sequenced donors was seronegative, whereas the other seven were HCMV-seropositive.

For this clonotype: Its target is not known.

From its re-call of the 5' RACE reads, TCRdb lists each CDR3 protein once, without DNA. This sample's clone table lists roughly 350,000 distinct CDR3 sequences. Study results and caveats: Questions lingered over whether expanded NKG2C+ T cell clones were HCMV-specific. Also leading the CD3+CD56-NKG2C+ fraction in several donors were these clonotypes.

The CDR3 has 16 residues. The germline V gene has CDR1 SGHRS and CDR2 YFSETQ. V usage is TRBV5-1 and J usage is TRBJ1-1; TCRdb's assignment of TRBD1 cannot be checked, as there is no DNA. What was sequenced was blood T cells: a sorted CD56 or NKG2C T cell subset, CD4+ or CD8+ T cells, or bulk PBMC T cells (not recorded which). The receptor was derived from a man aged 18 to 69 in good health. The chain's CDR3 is CASSFGRGQGNTEAFF.